The 28 T cell receptor beta chains below come from one sample, sequenced in a study of blood T cell repertoires in COVID-19. Generated by immunoSEQ multiplex PCR, the TCRdb table keeps only in-frame clones and is missing some. The table shows 210,000 or so clones, with just under 85% occurring only once. Sequencing input: peripheral blood. Every receptor here comes from a woman between 45 and 60 years old with active or convalescent COVID-19.

A single count supports this clone. V usage is TRBV5-1 and J usage is TRBJ2-1; 7 nucleotides agree with TRBD2. The length of the CDR3 is 18 residues. J lost 4 bases, V lost 0 bases, and 13 bases had no gene match. Germline V gene data show CDR1 as SGHRS and CDR2 as YFSETQ. As DNA, the CDR3 is TGCGCCAGCAGCTTGGTCCCCCCGGGACTACTTACTTACAATGAGCAGTTCTTC. It encodes CASSLVPPGLLTYNEQFF.

The table lists this clone with a count of one. The gene calls are TRBV3-1 (or the pseudogene TRBV3-2) and TRBJ1-3; 9 bases are a match to TRBD1. The CDR3 runs 13 residues. J lost 8 bases, V lost 6 bases, and 5 bases had no gene match. Germline V lookup: CDR1 LGHDT, CDR2 YNNKEL (reference sequence). This chain's CDR3 is CASRRQGEDTIYF. The CDR3 nucleotides read TGTGCCAGCAGGAGACAGGGGGAGGACACCATATATTTT.

This chain uses TRBV3-1 (or the pseudogene TRBV3-2) with TRBJ2-3, with unresolved D. Germline lookup yields CDR1 LGHDT and CDR2 YNNKEL (reference sequence). This CDR3 is built from 15 residues. Trimming shortened V by 7 bases and J by 2 bases, and 16 bases separated the two germline ends. CDR3 sequence: CASTPRSQVTDTQYF. The DNA for the CDR3 is TGTGCCAGCACCCCCCGATCCCAGGTCACAGATACGCAGTATTTT.

The chain has TRBV18 and TRBJ1-1, with D unresolved. V was clipped by 1 base and J by 1 base, with 4 bases between them. There are 13 residues in the CDR3. Per the germline V gene, CDR1 is KGHSH and CDR2 is LQKENI. The CDR3 loop reads CASSPLANTEAFF. In DNA, the CDR3 is TGTGCCAGCTCACCACTGGCGAACACTGAAGCTTTCTTT.

The V call is TRBV5-1, the J call TRBJ1-3, with D unclear. The CDR3 spans 16 residues. The V end was cut by 4 bases, the J end by 0 bases, with 14 bases between. The germline V gene has CDR1 SGHRS and CDR2 YFSETQ. In nucleotides, the CDR3 is TGCGCCAGCAGCCCCCGGCAGACTAACTCTGGAAACACCATATATTTT. It yields the protein CASSPRQTNSGNTIYF.

The V call is TRBV19, the J call TRBJ1-6, with D perhaps matching TRBD1 (6 bases). This CDR3 has 16 residues. Germline loops: CDR1 LNHDA, CDR2 SQIVND (reference sequence). Trimming took off 3 bases at V and 5 bases at J, with 14 bases between the two ends. CDR3 amino acids: CASSIRGSKNNSPLHF. As DNA, the CDR3 is TGTGCCAGTAGTATCAGGGGAAGTAAAAATAATTCACCCCTCCACTTT.

The J gene is TRBJ2-7, the V gene TRBV5-4; 7 nucleotides line up with TRBD1. The V gene end was trimmed by 1 base and the J gene end by 7 bases; junction bases not matched to a gene: 11. This CDR3 is built from 15 residues. Per germline, CDR1 SGHNT and CDR2 YYREEE (reference sequence). CDR3: CASSLLSGGSREQYF. The DNA for the CDR3 is TGTGCCAGCAGCTTGTTGTCAGGGGGATCGCGAGAGCAGTACTTC.

This chain links TRBV5-4 with TRBJ2-2; 9 bases map to TRBD1. CDR1 SGHNT and CDR2 YYREEE come from the germline V gene (reference sequence). This CDR3 contains 15 residues. Trimming took 4 bases from V and 4 from J; bases not matched to a gene: 5. CDR3 sequence reads: CASSVDRGRTGELFF. DNA for the CDR3: TGTGCCAGCAGCGTGGACAGGGGTCGCACCGGGGAGCTGTTTTTT. Full variable domain (outside the CDR3, taken from reference TRBV5-4 and TRBJ2-2): ETGVTQSPTHLIKTRGQQVTLRCSSQSGHNTVSWYQQALGQGPQFIFQYYREEENGRGNFPPRFSGLQFPNYSSELNVNALELDDSALYLCASSVDRGRTGELFFGEGSRLTVL.

The chain recombines TRBV19 with TRBJ2-3, with D unclear. Germline CDR1 and CDR2: LNHDA and SQIVND (reference sequence). Trimming stripped 4 bases from V and 0 bases from J, with 11 bases between. The CDR3 runs 15 residues. In nucleotides, the CDR3 is TGTGCCAGTAGTAAATTAGTTTTCAGCACAGATACGCAGTATTTT. Translation: CASSKLVFSTDTQYF. The complete variable domain, with remaining parts taken from reference TRBV19 and TRBJ2-3, reads DGGITQSPKYLFRKEGQNVTLSCEQNLNHDAMYWYRQDPGQGLRLIYYSQIVNDFQKGDIAEGYSVSREKKESFPLTVTSAQKNPTAFYLCASSKLVFSTDTQYFGPGTRLTVL.

V usage is TRBV24-1 and J usage is TRBJ1-2; TRBD1 might be the D (6 bases). The CDR3 runs 15 residues. CDR1 is KGHDR and CDR2 is SFDVKD in the germline V gene. Trimming left V 3 bases short and J 9 bases short, with 19 bases between. CDR3 in amino acids: CATSDPRPDRLSYTF. The CDR3 region has the DNA TGTGCCACCAGTGATCCCCGGCCTGACAGGTTGAGCTACACCTTC.

V usage is TRBV10-3 and J usage is TRBJ1-1, with 8 bases fitting TRBD1. The CDR3 is 15 amino acids. The germline gives CDR1 ENHRY, CDR2 SYGVKD. With 3 bases clipped from V and 4 bases from J, the junction kept 7 bases outside the gene matches. This CDR3 is CAISESPQGGTEAFF. CDR3 coding DNA: TGTGCCATCAGTGAATCGCCACAGGGGGGCACTGAAGCTTTCTTT.

The DNA of the CDR3 is TGTGCCAGTAGTACGGGGTCGCCTAATGAAAAACTGTTTTTT. This translates into CASSTGSPNEKLFF. The V gene is TRBV19, the J gene TRBJ1-4; D is uncertain. Germline V gene data show CDR1 as LNHDA and CDR2 as SQIVND (reference sequence). The CDR3 has 14 amino acids. V lost 4 bases and J 3 bases, leaving 9 bases between the germline ends. The full variable domain, in which reference TRBV19 and TRBJ1-4 provide the parts outside the CDR3, is DGGITQSPKYLFRKEGQNVTLSCEQNLNHDAMYWYRQDPGQGLRLIYYSQIVNDFQKGDIAEGYSVSREKKESFPLTVTSAQKNPTAFYLCASSTGSPNEKLFFGSGTQLSVL.

This clone showed up just once. The chain joins TRBV28 to TRBJ2-1; the match to TRBD2 covers 7 bases. This CDR3 is built from 15 residues. Per germline, CDR1 MDHEN and CDR2 SYDVKM. The ends lost 7 bases at V and 3 bases at J; junction bases unmatched: 9. The CDR3, as DNA: TGTGCCAGCACCCGATCTAGCGGAAACTACAATGAGCAGTTCTTC. This translates into CASTRSSGNYNEQFF.

The V gene is TRBV5-8, the J gene TRBJ2-5, with 7 bases matching TRBD1. The CDR3 has 16 amino acids. Trimming cost V 4 bases and J 5 bases; bases outside gene matches: 14. Per germline, CDR1 SGHTS and CDR2 YDEGEE. The CDR3 reads CASSLGQASVYETQYF. CDR3 nucleotide sequence: TGTGCCAGCAGCCTAGGACAGGCCAGCGTTTACGAGACCCAGTACTTC.

CDR3 in amino acids: CASKTGTVSYNEQFF. In DNA, the CDR3 is TGTGCCAGCAAAACCGGGACAGTCTCCTACAATGAGCAGTTCTTC. The genes are TRBV28 and TRBJ2-1; TRBD1 matches at 7 bases. CDR3 size: 15 residues. The V gene end was trimmed by 7 bases and the J gene end by 0 bases; junction bases not matched to a gene: 6. Germline CDR1 MDHEN, CDR2 SYDVKM.

This chain uses TRBV5-1 with TRBJ2-1, with TRBD2 as a possible D gene (6 bases). V was trimmed by 5 bases and J by 8 bases, leaving 26 bases between them. CDR3 length: 17 amino acids. CDR1 is SGHRS and CDR2 is YFSETQ in the germline V gene. CDR3 DNA sequence: TGCGCCAGCAGTAGAGGGAGGAGCGCGGGCCTCCTATATGAGCAGTTCTTC. This sequence encodes CASSRGRSAGLLYEQFF.

This sequence joins TRBV10-3 and TRBJ2-5, with 7 bases fitting TRBD2. J lost 4 bases, V lost 10 bases, and 6 bases had no gene match. This CDR3 has 12 residues. Per the germline V gene, CDR1 is ENHRY and CDR2 is SYGVKD. The CDR3 is CATRREGETQYF. CDR3 nucleotides: TGTGCCACCCGAAGGGAGGGAGAGACCCAGTACTTC.

The chain couples TRBV18 to TRBJ1-5, with a possible D match to TRBD1 (5 bases). The germline gives CDR1 KGHSH, CDR2 LQKENI. The ends were cut back, 4 bases at V and 10 bases at J, with 14 bases in the middle. The CDR3 totals 13 residues. The CDR3 region is CASSLTGGPPQHF. CDR3 in DNA: TGTGCCAGCTCACTAACCGGGGGTCCCCCCCAGCATTTT.

V is TRBV7-9 and J is TRBJ1-1; 8 bases line up with TRBD1. V shed 5 bases, J shed 3 bases, and the junction held 5 bases outside the gene matches. From germline, CDR1 is SEHNR and CDR2 FQNEAQ (reference sequence). The CDR3 spans 14 residues. The CDR3 loop is CASSPTGGDTEAFF. CDR3 nucleotides: TGTGCCAGCAGCCCTACAGGGGGGGACACTGAAGCTTTCTTT.

The chain carries TRBV28 and TRBJ1-5; D not certain. Germline V lookup: CDR1 MDHEN, CDR2 SYDVKM. Between the trimmed V and J ends, which lost 2 bases and 5 bases, there was a span of 7 bases. The CDR3 covers 13 residues. CDR3 nucleotides: TGTGCCAGCAGTTTACGTGGCTATCAGCCCCAGCATTTT. Encoded protein: CASSLRGYQPQHF. Filled out from reference TRBV28 and TRBJ1-5, the complete variable domain reads DVKVTQSSRYLVKRTGEKVFLECVQDMDHENMFWYRQDPGLGLRLIYFSYDVKMKEKGDIPEGYSVSREKKERFSLILESASTNQTSMYLCASSLRGYQPQHFGDGTRLSIL.

This chain connects TRBV28 to TRBJ1-3; TRBD1 agrees at 8 bases. J was trimmed by 2 bases and V by 8 bases; bases with no gene match: 17. From germline, CDR1 is MDHEN and CDR2 SYDVKM. The CDR3 is 18 amino acids. The CDR3: CASGGQGPFTVAGNTIYF. The CDR3 region has the DNA TGTGCCAGCGGAGGACAGGGACCGTTTACCGTAGCTGGAAACACCATATATTTT.

The chain couples TRBV28 to TRBJ1-3, with 8 bases matching TRBD1. The ends lost 8 bases at V and 4 bases at J; junction bases unmatched: 4. Germline values: CDR1 MDHEN, CDR2 SYDVKM. The CDR3 spans 13 residues. CDR3 sequence reads: CASSDRGGNTIYF. The CDR3 DNA reads as TGTGCCAGCTCAGACAGGGGAGGAAACACCATATATTTT.

The V call is TRBV6-4, the J call TRBJ2-3; D unclear. Trimming stripped 4 bases from V and 5 bases from J, with 10 bases between. The CDR3 spans 13 residues. Germline V lookup: CDR1 MRHNA, CDR2 SNTAGT. This CDR3 reads CASSGNGGDTQYF. In DNA form, the CDR3 reads TGTGCCAGCAGTGGAAACGGTGGAGATACGCAGTATTTT.

The rearrangement uses TRBV18 and TRBJ2-5; a possible D gene is TRBD1 (6 bases). From germline, CDR1 is KGHSH and CDR2 LQKENI. The CDR3 sequence is 13 residues long. V lost 8 bases to trimming and J lost 5 bases, with 15 bases between them. The CDR3 nucleotides are TGTGCCAGCCAGACAGGTCTTGGGGAGACCCAGTACTTC. It yields the protein CASQTGLGETQYF.

The V call is TRBV10-3, the J call TRBJ1-1, with unresolved D. The CDR3 runs to 13 residues. Trimming removed 5 bases from V and 5 bases from J, with 12 bases in between. Germline V gene data show CDR1 as ENHRY and CDR2 as SYGVKD. The CDR3 is CAISPSATTEAFF. The CDR3 nucleotides are TGTGCCATCAGTCCCAGTGCCACGACTGAAGCTTTCTTT.

The chain employs TRBV7-3 and TRBJ2-3; D is perhaps TRBD2 (6 bases). V shed 1 base and J shed 2 bases, with 13 bases lying between them. The CDR3 is made up of 16 amino acids. The germline gives CDR1 SGHTA, CDR2 FQGTGA. DNA of the CDR3: TGTGCCAGCAGCTTAATGGGTCGGGGGACCACAGATACGCAGTATTTT. This gives the protein CASSLMGRGTTDTQYF. Complete variable domain (other parts from reference TRBV7-3 and TRBJ2-3): GAGVSQTPSNKVTEKGKYVELRCDPISGHTALYWYRQSLGQGPEFLIYFQGTGAADDSGLPNDRFFAVRPEGSVSTLKIQRTERGDSAVYLCASSLMGRGTTDTQYFGPGTRLTVL.

The gene calls are TRBV30 and TRBJ2-7, with TRBD1 as a possible D gene (5 bases). CDR1 and CDR2 (germline): GTSNPN, SVGIG (reference sequence). The CDR3 covers 13 residues. Trimming removed 5 bases from V and 2 bases from J, with 13 bases in between. The CDR3 DNA sequence: TGTGCCTGGGAACCTCGACAGACCTACGAGCAGTACTTC. It encodes CAWEPRQTYEQYF.

V usage is TRBV6-5 and J usage is TRBJ1-4; 8 bases fit TRBD1. The V gene end was trimmed by 7 bases and the J gene end by 8 bases; junction bases not matched to a gene: 6. Per germline, CDR1 MNHEY and CDR2 SVGAGI. This CDR3 comprises 13 residues. The DNA for the CDR3 is TGTGCCAGCAAGTTACAGGGGGGAGAAAAACTGTTTTTT. Residues: CASKLQGGEKLFF.